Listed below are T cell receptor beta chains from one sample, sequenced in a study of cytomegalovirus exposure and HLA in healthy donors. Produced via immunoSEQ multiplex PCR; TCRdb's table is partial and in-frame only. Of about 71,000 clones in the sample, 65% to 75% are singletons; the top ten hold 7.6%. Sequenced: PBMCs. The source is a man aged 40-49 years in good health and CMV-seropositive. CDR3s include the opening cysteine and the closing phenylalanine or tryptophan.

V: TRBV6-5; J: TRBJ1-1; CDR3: CASSLNRGRLAAFF
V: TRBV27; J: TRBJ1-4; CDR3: CASSPWTATNEKLFF
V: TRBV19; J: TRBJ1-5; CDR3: CASSIFGEISNQPQHF
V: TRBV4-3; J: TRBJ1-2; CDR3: CASSQVRQGEYGYTF
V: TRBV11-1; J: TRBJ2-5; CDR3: CASSLNRAETQYF
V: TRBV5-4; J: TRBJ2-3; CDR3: CASSFPSGMRDTQYF
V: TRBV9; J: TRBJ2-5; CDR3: CASSAGTGARVETQYF
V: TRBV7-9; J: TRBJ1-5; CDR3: CASSPTGTAIQPQHF
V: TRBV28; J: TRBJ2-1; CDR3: CASAGRTIEQFF
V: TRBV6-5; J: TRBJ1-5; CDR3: CASSTREGQPQHF
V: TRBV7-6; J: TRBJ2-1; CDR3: CASSLRTGYNEQFF
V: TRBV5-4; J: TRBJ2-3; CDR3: CASSSGLAGAVDTQYF
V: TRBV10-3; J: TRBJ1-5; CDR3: CAISAFSNQPQHF
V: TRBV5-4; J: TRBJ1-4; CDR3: CASSLQGAQEKLFF
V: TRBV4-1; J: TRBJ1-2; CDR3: CASSPRGDGNYGYTF
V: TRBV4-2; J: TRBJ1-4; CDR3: CASSQDMPGSEKLFF
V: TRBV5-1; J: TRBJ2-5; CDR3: CASSPAGGQETQYF
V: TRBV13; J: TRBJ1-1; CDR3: CASSLGGRKNTEAFF
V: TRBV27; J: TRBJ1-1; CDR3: CASSLGDTLMNTEAFF
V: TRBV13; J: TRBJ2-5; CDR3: CASTMPGAGETQYF
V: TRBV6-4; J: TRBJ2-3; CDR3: CASSDSTSGGADTQYF
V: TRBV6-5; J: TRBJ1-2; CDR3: CASSTDRAYYGYTF
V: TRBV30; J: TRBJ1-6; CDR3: CAWSGQGSPLHF
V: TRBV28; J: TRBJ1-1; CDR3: CASRTGANTEAFF
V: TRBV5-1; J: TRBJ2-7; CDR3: CASSLGRSSSYEQYF
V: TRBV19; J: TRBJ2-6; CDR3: CASSPGGSGANVLTF
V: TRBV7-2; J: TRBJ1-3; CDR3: CASSLSSAAGNTIYF
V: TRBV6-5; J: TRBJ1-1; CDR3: CASSRPGQGNTEAFF
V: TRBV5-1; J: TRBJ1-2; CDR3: CASSLGENGYTF
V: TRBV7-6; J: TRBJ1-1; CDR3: CASSLVQGNTEAFF
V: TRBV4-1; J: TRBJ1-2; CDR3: CASSQDPTAYGYTF
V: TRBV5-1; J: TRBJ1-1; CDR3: CASSWGVDGNTEAFF
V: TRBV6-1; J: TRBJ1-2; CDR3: CASGTGGRDGYTF
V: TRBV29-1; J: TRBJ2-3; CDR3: CSVLHRDTAFTDTQYF
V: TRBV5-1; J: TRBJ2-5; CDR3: CASSLATAGGETQYF
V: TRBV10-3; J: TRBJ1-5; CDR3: CAISESVGDQPQHF
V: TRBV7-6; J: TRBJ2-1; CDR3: CASSSSGTSGYNEQFF
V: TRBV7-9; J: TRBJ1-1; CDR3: CASSPRRAGTEAFF
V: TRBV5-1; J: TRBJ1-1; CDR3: CASSLGQGSTEAFF
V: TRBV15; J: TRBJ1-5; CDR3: CATSARQGGQPQHF
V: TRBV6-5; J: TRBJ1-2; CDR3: CASSNPPVRVRGYTF
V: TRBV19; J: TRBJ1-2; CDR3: CASSPWTGADYGYTF
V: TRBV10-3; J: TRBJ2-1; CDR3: CAISEWLADYNEQFF
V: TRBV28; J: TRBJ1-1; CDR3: CASSFPAGLRIEAFF
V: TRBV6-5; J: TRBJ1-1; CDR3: CASSSPTGWNTEAFF
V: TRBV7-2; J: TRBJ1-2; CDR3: CASSGGGYGYTF
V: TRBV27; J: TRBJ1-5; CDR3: CASSSPGGQPQHF
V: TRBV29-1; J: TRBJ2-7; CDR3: CSVELGGQGGEQYF
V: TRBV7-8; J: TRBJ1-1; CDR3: CASSSQGDTEAFF
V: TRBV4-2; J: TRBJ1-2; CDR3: CASSQDPGGANYGYTF
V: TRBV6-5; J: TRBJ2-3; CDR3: CASSSFSGAEDTQYF
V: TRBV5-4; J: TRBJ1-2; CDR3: CASTTMGQNYGYTF
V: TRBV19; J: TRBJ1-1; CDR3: CASSILYRGVGGTEAFF